The 6 T cell receptor beta chains listed next were all sequenced from one sample in a study of OX40 agonist ivuxolimab in advanced cancers. Some clones are missing from TCRdb's copy, which holds only in-frame ones; the method was immunoSEQ multiplex PCR. The table lists about 79,000 clones, more than 90% of them singletons, with approximately 7.7% in the top ten. Source: CD4+ or CD8+ T cells sorted from blood, taken in a trial of the OX40 agonist ivuxolimab. The receptors were sampled from an adult with an advanced solid tumor such as melanoma, head and neck, liver or kidney cancer.

This chain connects TRBV7-2 to TRBJ1-2, with 7 bases identical to TRBD1. The CDR3 extends over 13 amino acids. Looked up from germline, CDR1 is SGHTA and CDR2 is FQGNSA. V was clipped by 5 bases and J by 7 bases; unmatched bases: 7. CDR3 region: CASSPQGGSGYTF. The DNA for the CDR3 is TGTGCCAGCAGCCCCCAGGGGGGTAGTGGCTACACCTTC. Filled out from reference TRBV7-2 and TRBJ1-2, the complete variable domain reads GAGVSQSPSNKVTEKGKDVELRCDPISGHTALYWYRQSLGQGLEFLIYFQGNSAPDKSGLPSDRFSAERTGGSVSTLTIQRTQQEDSAVYLCASSPQGGSGYTFGSGTRLTVV.

V gene TRBV7-6 combines with J gene TRBJ2-7; D possibly corresponds to TRBD2 (5 bases). Germline V CDR1 and CDR2: SGHVS, FNYEAQ. The CDR3 contains 16 residues. V gave up 5 bases and J gave up 1 base, with 18 bases separating them. The CDR3 sequence: CASSLSPGAASYEQYF. The CDR3 DNA reads as TGTGCCAGCAGCCTCTCTCCTGGAGCGGCTTCCTACGAGCAGTACTTC.

V is TRBV30 and J is TRBJ2-1; 11 bases align to TRBD2. This CDR3 spans 12 amino acids. With V trimmed by 7 bases and J by 12 bases, 8 bases remained unmatched. Looked up from germline, CDR1 is GTSNPN and CDR2 is SVGIG (reference sequence). The CDR3 sequence is CAFLSGRVGQFF. Written as DNA, the CDR3 is TGTGCCTTTCTTAGCGGGAGGGTGGGGCAGTTCTTC.

V usage is TRBV21-1 and J usage is TRBJ2-4; TRBD1 reflects the table's D call only, with no check against the DNA. TRBV21-1 is shown as a pseudogene. This CDR3 has 13 residues. As DNA, the CDR3 is TGTGCCAGCAACCAAGACAGAAAAAACATTCAGTACTTC. This sequence encodes CASNQDRKNIQYF.

The gene calls are TRBV9 and TRBJ2-3, with TRBD2 matching over 8 bases. The germline CDR1 and CDR2 sequences are SGDLS and YYNGEE. The CDR3 length is 18 residues. V gave up 0 bases and J gave up 0 bases; unmatched junction bases: 9. CDR3 coding DNA: TGTGCCAGCAGCGTAGCCCGAACATCTAGCGGGAGCACAGATACGCAGTATTTT. Its protein product is CASSVARTSSGSTDTQYF.

CDR3: CSAQRDRATF. The CDR3 coding sequence is TGCAGTGCTCAGAGAGACAGGGCCACCTTC. The chain carries TRBV20-1 and TRBJ1-2, with 7 bases that match TRBD1. Germline CDR1 reads DFQATT; CDR2 reads SNEGSKA (reference sequence). The junction had 7 bases not matched to a gene; V was cut back by 5 bases and J by 13 bases. The CDR3 totals 10 residues.